These 18 T cell receptor beta chains share one sample of origin, sequenced in a study of T cell responses to AZD1222 COVID-19 vaccine. This table comes from immunoSEQ multiplex PCR, and its TCRdb copy is limited to in-frame clones, with some not included. The profile shows tens of thousands of clones, approximately 83% of them singletons. Sample: peripheral blood, taken 28 days after the second AZD1222 dose. The receptors derive from an adult who received the AZD1222 COVID-19 vaccine.

In DNA form, the CDR3 reads TGCAGTGCTAGTGGACTGCTTGTGATCGACAGTGAGCAGTTCTTC. Translated: CSASGLLVIDSEQFF. The chain carries TRBV20-1 and TRBJ2-1; D possibly matches TRBD1 or TRBD2 (5 bases each). The V and J ends lost 3 bases and 9 bases respectively, with 21 bases between them. This CDR3 contains 15 residues. In germline, CDR1 is DFQATT, CDR2 SNEGSKA (reference sequence).

For this clone: Other nucleotide sequences from this sample produce the same CDR3. The V call is TRBV28, the J call TRBJ1-5; no definite D call. This CDR3 is 13 amino acids long. Trimming took off 3 bases at V and 1 base at J, with 4 bases between the two ends. Germline CDR1 reads MDHEN; CDR2 reads SYDVKM. CDR3 nucleotide sequence: TGTGCCAGCAGTTTTAACAGCAATCAGCCCCAGCATTTT. Translated: CASSFNSNQPQHF.

The rearrangement uses TRBV5-1 and TRBJ1-1; possible D gene TRBD1, 6 bases. With 0 bases removed from V and 6 bases from J, the gap between germline ends came to 12 bases. The CDR3 runs to 14 residues. The germline CDR1 and CDR2 sequences are SGHRS and YFSETQ. The DNA of the CDR3 is TGCGCCAGCAGCTTGGGGGGGCCTAGGCCTGAAGCTTTCTTT. Translating gives CASSLGGPRPEAFF.

This chain joins TRBV7-9 and TRBJ1-4; 12 positions match TRBD1. Germline lookup yields CDR1 SEHNR and CDR2 FQNEAQ (reference sequence). CDR3 size: 17 residues. V lost 3 bases to trimming and J lost 2 bases; unmatched junction nucleotides: 4. The CDR3 is CASSFGTGGWTNEKLFF. CDR3 nucleotide sequence: TGTGCCAGCAGCTTCGGGACAGGGGGCTGGACTAATGAAAAACTGTTTTTT. Filled out from reference TRBV7-9 and TRBJ1-4, the complete variable domain reads DTGVSQNPRHKITKRGQNVTFRCDPISEHNRLYWYRQTLGQGPEFLTYFQNEAQLEKSRLLSDRFSAERPKGSFSTLEIQRTEQGDSAMYLCASSFGTGGWTNEKLFFGSGTQLSVL.

V is TRBV19 and J is TRBJ2-1, with 7 bases fitting TRBD1. Trimming took 5 bases from V and 4 from J; bases not matched to a gene: 8. This CDR3 has 15 residues. From germline, CDR1 is LNHDA and CDR2 SQIVND (reference sequence). This CDR3 reads CASSVTLGQYNEQFF. DNA for the CDR3: TGTGCCAGTAGTGTAACCCTGGGACAGTACAATGAGCAGTTCTTC.

This sequence joins TRBV28 and TRBJ2-7, with 8 bases that match TRBD2. This CDR3 is 15 amino acids long. CDR1 and CDR2 from the germline V gene are MDHEN and SYDVKM. With V trimmed by 3 bases and J by 3 bases, 7 bases remained unmatched. This CDR3 reads CASSFSSGGGYEQYF. The CDR3 DNA is TGTGCCAGCAGTTTTAGCTCGGGAGGGGGCTACGAGCAGTACTTC.

This clone came up a few times. The chain couples TRBV6-4 to TRBJ2-7; no clear D gene. Germline CDR1 and CDR2: MRHNA and SNTAGT. V lost 6 bases, J lost 6 bases, and 12 bases lay in between. CDR3 length equals 12 residues. CDR3 loop: CASSPPAPEQYF. CDR3 nucleotide sequence: TGTGCCAGCAGCCCCCCGGCACCCGAGCAGTACTTC.

Only a few counts were recorded for this clone. The chain has TRBV7-3 and TRBJ1-6; D is possibly TRBD1 (6 bases). V lost 5 bases and J 6 bases, leaving 14 bases between the germline ends. The CDR3 consists of 15 residues. In germline, CDR1 is SGHTA, CDR2 FQGTGA. CDR3 sequence reads: CASSQSRGGNSPLHF. The CDR3 DNA follows: TGTGCCAGCAGCCAAAGCAGGGGAGGTAATTCACCCCTCCACTTT. The full variable domain, its missing parts supplied by reference TRBV7-3 and TRBJ1-6, is GAGVSQTPSNKVTEKGKYVELRCDPISGHTALYWYRQSLGQGPEFLIYFQGTGAADDSGLPNDRFFAVRPEGSVSTLKIQRTERGDSAVYLCASSQSRGGNSPLHFGNGTRLTVT.

The gene calls are TRBV7-6 and TRBJ2-5; D possibly corresponds to TRBD2 (7 bases). V gave up 1 base and J gave up 3 bases, with 15 bases separating them. Germline V CDR1 and CDR2: SGHVS, FNYEAQ. The CDR3 consists of 16 residues. CDR3 loop: CASSLVGGGAEETQYF. The CDR3 region has the DNA TGTGCCAGCAGCTTAGTGGGTGGGGGGGCCGAAGAGACCCAGTACTTC.

The chain carries TRBV19 and TRBJ1-5, with 11 bases matching TRBD1. Unmatched junction bases numbered 8, after V lost 9 bases and J lost 7 bases. Germline CDR1 reads LNHDA; CDR2 reads SQIVND (reference sequence). This CDR3 is 14 amino acids long. The CDR3 coding sequence is TGTGCCAGCCGGGACAGGGGGTCGGGACAGCCCCAGCATTTT. Protein product: CASRDRGSGQPQHF. Full variable domain (missing parts from reference TRBV19 and TRBJ1-5): DGGITQSPKYLFRKEGQNVTLSCEQNLNHDAMYWYRQDPGQGLRLIYYSQIVNDFQKGDIAEGYSVSREKKESFPLTVTSAQKNPTAFYLCASRDRGSGQPQHFGDGTRLSIL.

The rearrangement links TRBV18 to TRBJ1-1, with unresolved D. The CDR3 covers 15 residues. Germline assignment: CDR1 KGHSH and CDR2 LQKENI. The V gene lost 1 base and the J gene lost 1 base, with 10 bases spanning the gap. The CDR3 is CASSPRVRGNTEAFF. CDR3 DNA sequence: TGTGCCAGCTCACCACGAGTGCGGGGGAACACTGAAGCTTTCTTT.

The chain links TRBV4-2 to TRBJ2-1; D might be TRBD2 (6 bases). V lost 1 base and J lost 2, with 9 bases in between. The germline gives CDR1 LGHNA, CDR2 YNFKEQ. This CDR3 has 15 amino acids. The CDR3 bases are TGTGCCAGCAGCCAAGGCGGGACGGCCTACAATGAGCAGTTCTTC. Encoded protein: CASSQGGTAYNEQFF.

The chain combines TRBV10-1 with TRBJ1-3; D remains unclear. Trimming stripped 0 bases from V and 0 bases from J, with 12 bases between. Per germline, CDR1 WNHNN and CDR2 SYGVQD (reference sequence). The CDR3 loop spans 17 amino acids. The CDR3: CASSESSTRSSGNTIYF. For the CDR3, the DNA is TGCGCCAGCAGTGAGTCGAGCACCAGGAGCTCTGGAAACACCATATATTTT.

This chain joins TRBV6-1 and TRBJ1-5; 8 nucleotides align to TRBD1. The CDR3 loop spans 17 amino acids. CDR1 is MNHNS, CDR2 SASEGT, per germline. The V and J ends lost 2 bases and 2 bases, in that order; junction bases with no gene match: 8. The CDR3 region is CASSENGMGQGNQPQHF. CDR3 coding DNA: TGTGCCAGCAGTGAAAACGGGATGGGACAGGGCAATCAGCCCCAGCATTTT.

Note on this clone: The same CDR3 can be traced to other DNA sequences in this sample. The J gene is TRBJ1-1, the V gene TRBV18, with D possibly being TRBD1 (5 bases). The CDR3 extends over 13 amino acids. V lost 3 bases and J lost 1, with 6 bases in between. Germline V gene data show CDR1 as KGHSH and CDR2 as LQKENI. CDR3 bases: TGTGCCAGCTCACCCCAGGGGAACACTGAAGCTTTCTTT. Amino acids: CASSPQGNTEAFF.

This chain joins TRBV6-6 and TRBJ2-3; D ambiguous. Germline CDR1 is MNHNY and CDR2 is SVGAGI (reference sequence). The CDR3 has 15 amino acids. Trimming shortened V by 0 bases and J by 6 bases, and 13 bases separated the two germline ends. CDR3 coding DNA: TGTGCCAGCAGTTACTCGTCCCCCCCCCTGGATACGCAGTATTTT. It is translated as CASSYSSPPLDTQYF.

J is TRBJ2-7 and V is TRBV27; 7 bases match TRBD1. Per germline, CDR1 MNHEY and CDR2 SMNVEV (reference sequence). This CDR3 has 14 amino acids. J lost 2 bases, V lost 5 bases, and 6 bases had no gene match. Here the CDR3 reads CASSPRQGPYEQYF. The CDR3 bases are TGTGCCAGCAGTCCACGACAGGGCCCCTACGAGCAGTACTTC.

The table lists this clone with a few counts. The chain is built from TRBV7-8 and TRBJ1-1, with a tentative D call TRBD1 (5 bases). Trimming stripped 5 bases from V and 5 bases from J, with 15 bases between. The V gene's germline CDR1 is SGHVS and CDR2 FQNEAQ. This CDR3 spans 14 amino acids. The CDR3 DNA is TGTGCCAGCAGCCCGGCGGGGGGAAGAACTGAAGCTTTCTTT. Encoded protein: CASSPAGGRTEAFF.